Below, 9 T cell receptor beta chains from the same sample are listed, as sequenced in a study of T cell responses to AZD1222 COVID-19 vaccine. Method: immunoSEQ multiplex PCR; TCRdb's copy keeps in-frame clones and lacks some. The profile shows more than 150,000 clones, roughly 92% of them singletons. The starting material was peripheral blood, obtained on day 0 of AZD1222 vaccination. Receptors originate from an adult in good health.

This clone was detected a few times. J is TRBJ2-7 and V is TRBV5-5, with 9 bases that match TRBD2. The V gene's germline CDR1 is SGHKS and CDR2 YYEKEE (reference sequence). This CDR3 is built from 15 residues. Trimming cost V 0 bases and J 4 bases; bases outside gene matches: 5. This CDR3 reads CASSLALAGSYEQYF. The CDR3 DNA is TGTGCCAGCAGCTTGGCGCTAGCGGGATCTTACGAGCAGTACTTC.

The rearrangement uses TRBV7-9 and TRBJ1-3; D gene unclear. With 5 bases removed from V and 9 bases from J, the gap between germline ends came to 20 bases. The CDR3 spans 15 residues. In germline, CDR1 is SEHNR, CDR2 FQNEAQ (reference sequence). The CDR3 loop is CASSDAALLGSTIYF. DNA of the CDR3: TGTGCCAGCAGCGATGCGGCGTTACTGGGGAGCACCATATATTTT.

The chain links TRBV11-1 to TRBJ1-2; D is possibly TRBD1 (6 bases). The CDR3 spans 13 residues. Germline assignment: CDR1 SGHAT and CDR2 FQDESV (reference sequence). V lost 1 base, J lost 3 bases, and 6 bases lay in between. The CDR3 DNA follows: TGTGCCAGCAGCTTAGACAGGGACTATGGCTACACCTTC. As protein: CASSLDRDYGYTF.

This clone has just one count. This rearrangement joins TRBV29-1 to TRBJ1-1; D is perhaps TRBD1 (5 bases). CDR3 length: 13 amino acids. The germline V gene has CDR1 SQVTM and CDR2 ANQGSEA. V gave up 6 bases and J gave up 2 bases, with 13 bases separating them. CDR3 DNA: TGCAGCGTGCGGGGGGGAACTAACACTGAAGCTTTCTTT. Translating it yields CSVRGGTNTEAFF.

The chain links TRBV2 to TRBJ2-7; no firm D call. The CDR3 runs to 12 residues. Looked up from germline, CDR1 is SNHLY and CDR2 is FYNNEI. Trimming shortened V by 8 bases and J by 9 bases, and 17 bases separated the two germline ends. The CDR3 nucleotides are TGTGCCAGCCGCGGTGGCCCCTTAGGGCAGTACTTC. Translation gives CASRGGPLGQYF.

This chain joins TRBV18 and TRBJ1-6; 7 bases are shared with TRBD1. The CDR3 is 16 residues long. Germline-derived CDR1 and CDR2 are KGHSH and LQKENI. V shed 4 bases and J 4 bases; nucleotides not matched to a gene: 7. The chain's CDR3 is CASSRAGGEYNSPLHF. The CDR3 DNA reads as TGTGCCAGCTCACGGGCAGGGGGAGAGTATAATTCACCCCTCCACTTT.

The chain combines TRBV19 with TRBJ1-2; 11 bases fit TRBD1. Trimming at V came to 10 bases and at J to 1 base, leaving 8 bases not matched to a gene. Looked up from germline, CDR1 is LNHDA and CDR2 is SQIVND (reference sequence). This CDR3 contains 15 residues. CDR3 in amino acids: CATRDRGSFNYGYTF. The CDR3 DNA reads as TGTGCCACTCGGGACAGGGGGTCCTTTAACTATGGCTACACCTTC.

The chain links TRBV5-1 to TRBJ1-1; D is possibly TRBD1 (5 bases). Deletions cut 0 bases from V and 0 bases from J, with 6 bases between. Germline V gives CDR1 SGHRS, CDR2 YFSETQ. The CDR3 runs 14 residues. In DNA form, the CDR3 reads TGCGCCAGCAGCTTGGAGGGGATGAACACTGAAGCTTTCTTT. This encodes CASSLEGMNTEAFF.

The V call is TRBV9, the J call TRBJ1-2; 10 positions agree with TRBD1. Germline CDR1 is SGDLS and CDR2 is YYNGEE. The CDR3 contains 16 residues. J lost 6 bases, V lost 4 bases, and 12 bases had no gene match. The chain's CDR3 is CASSPETGGLGDGYTF. DNA for the CDR3: TGTGCCAGCAGCCCAGAGACAGGGGGCCTTGGGGATGGCTACACCTTC.